This T cell receptor (beta chain) stems from a study of relationships among human T cell subsets. V lost 3 bases, J lost 2 bases, and 10 bases lay in between. In germline, CDR1 is DFQATT, CDR2 SNEGSKA (reference sequence). The CDR3 runs to 13 residues. General study findings and limits: Clones with over 100 reads held over 60% of CD8+ cytotoxic sequences.

Notes on this clonotype: As yet, its antigen is unknown.

Th1 cells were collected as flow-through following bead selections for CD25, CD56 and CD294. T cell subsets were isolated with antibody-coated magnetic beads. The T cell receptor alpha and beta CDR3 regions were amplified from mRNA by semiquantitative ARM-PCR. In ARM-PCR, communal superprimers followed tagged nested gene-specific primers for exponential amplification. First-round products served as template after exonuclease removal of nested primers. Each CDR3 protein gets one entry after TCRdb re-called the multiplex PCR reads with MiXCR. Here the sample spans 13,000 or so distinct CDR3 sequences, roughly 68% being singletons.

The material sequenced was CD4+ Th1 cells sorted from blood. This clonotype originated in a man aged 35-49 years in good health. V and J are TRBV20-1 and TRBJ1-2; tentative D call: TRBD1 (5 bases). CDR3 DNA sequence: TGCAGTGCTAGTTCGGGGCCCAACTATGGCTACACCTTC. Protein sequence: CSASSGPNYGYTF.